These T cell receptor beta chains were read from a single sample in a study of cytomegalovirus exposure and HLA in healthy donors. The data were produced by immunoSEQ multiplex PCR, yet TCRdb's version contains in-frame clones alone and is incomplete. The table lists 70,000 or so clones, roughly nine tenths of them singletons. Sequencing input: PBMCs. These receptors were taken from a man between 18 and 35 years old in good health and CMV-seronegative. Each CDR3 is given with its conserved first and last residue. The order of the fields is CDR3 protein, CDR3 DNA, J gene, D gene, V gene, clone size. D genes are given only for firm matches. Some rows mark clone size as missing; the rest say once, few, many or name a class of expanded clone.

CASSLRPTGTTGELFF	TGTGCCAGCAGCTTACGTCCTACAGGGACCACCGGGGAGCTGTTTTTT	TRBJ2-2	NA	TRBV7-3	NA
CASAGDRTDTQYF	TGTGCCAGCGCGGGAGACCGCACAGATACGCAGTATTTT	TRBJ2-3	TRBD2	TRBV2	NA
CASSSIAGETQYF	TGTGCCAGCAGCTCGATAGCGGGGGAGACCCAGTACTTC	TRBJ2-5	TRBD2	TRBV7-2	NA
CASSGVLGQGGNIQYF	TGTGCCAGCTCTGGGGTCTTGGGACAGGGAGGAAACATTCAGTACTTC	TRBJ2-4	TRBD1	TRBV18	NA
CASTHYTEAFF	TGTGCCAGCACTCACTACACTGAAGCTTTCTTT	TRBJ1-1	NA	TRBV28	NA
CASLDRNTEAFF	TGTGCCAGCTTGGACAGAAACACTGAAGCTTTCTTT	TRBJ1-1	NA	TRBV18	NA
CASIGLAGAGANVLTF	TGTGCCAGCATCGGACTAGCGGGAGCTGGGGCCAACGTCCTGACTTTC	TRBJ2-6	TRBD2	TRBV11-2	NA
CASSIVVGETQYF	TGTGCCAGTAGTATAGTAGTTGGTGAGACCCAGTACTTC	TRBJ2-5	NA	TRBV19	once
CASTDGPYYGYTF	TGTGCCAGCACCGATGGGCCTTACTATGGCTACACCTTC	TRBJ1-2	NA	TRBV28	NA
CSVVSPGTGFEKLFF	TGCAGCGTTGTATCCCCAGGGACAGGGTTTGAAAAACTGTTTTTT	TRBJ1-4	TRBD1	TRBV29-1	once
CASSRGGQGRTYGYTF	TGTGCCAGCAGCAGAGGCGGGCAGGGGCGCACCTATGGCTACACCTTC	TRBJ1-2	NA	TRBV2	once
CASSFRDSDQPQHF	TGTGCCAGTAGTTTCCGGGACAGCGATCAGCCCCAGCATTTT	TRBJ1-5	TRBD1	TRBV19	NA
CASSIGRHSNTGELFF	TGTGCCAGTAGTATAGGTCGACACTCGAACACCGGGGAGCTGTTTTTT	TRBJ2-2	NA	TRBV19	NA
CASRSSKGSSTDTQYF	TGTGCCAGCAGGTCGTCCAAGGGGTCGAGCACAGATACGCAGTATTTT	TRBJ2-3	NA	TRBV28	NA
CASSPRRSSYNEQFF	TGTGCCAGCAGCCCGAGAAGGAGCTCCTACAATGAGCAGTTCTTC	TRBJ2-1	NA	TRBV7-9	NA
CAWARGRHTDTQYF	TGTGCCTGGGCCCGGGGAAGGCACACAGATACGCAGTATTTT	TRBJ2-3	NA	TRBV30	NA
CASSELHRESGELFF	TGTGCCAGCAGTGAATTGCACAGGGAGTCCGGGGAGCTGTTTTTT	TRBJ2-2	NA	TRBV25-1	NA
CAISAVGAGGVYNEQFF	TGTGCCATCAGTGCTGTCGGTGCGGGAGGAGTCTACAATGAGCAGTTCTTC	TRBJ2-1	TRBD2	TRBV10-3	NA
CASSLFSGVTDTQYF	TGTGCCAGCAGCTTGTTTAGCGGGGTAACAGATACGCAGTATTTT	TRBJ2-3	TRBD2	TRBV11-3	NA
CASSLGGEGLYNEQFF	TGTGCCAGCAGTTTAGGGGGGGAGGGTTTATACAATGAGCAGTTCTTC	TRBJ2-1	TRBD2	TRBV28	NA
CASRVDSNQPQHF	TGTGCCAGCAGGGTAGATAGCAATCAGCCCCAGCATTTT	TRBJ1-5	NA	TRBV28	NA
CASSSYSGAPSETQYF	TGTGCCAGCAGCTCCTATAGCGGGGCCCCGTCAGAGACCCAGTACTTC	TRBJ2-5	TRBD2	TRBV7-3	NA
CSVGLAGGFYNEQFF	TGCAGCGTGGGACTAGCGGGAGGATTCTACAATGAGCAGTTCTTC	TRBJ2-1	TRBD2	TRBV29-1	NA
CASTPRAGLDTEAFF	TGTGCCAGTACCCCGAGGGCAGGATTGGACACTGAAGCTTTCTTT	TRBJ1-1	NA	TRBV19	NA
CASSLEAGLAGELFF	TGTGCCAGCAGCTTAGAAGCGGGGTTAGCCGGGGAGCTGTTTTTT	TRBJ2-2	TRBD2	TRBV11-3	NA
CASSLNRYEQYF	TGTGCCAGCAGCTTAAATCGCTACGAGCAGTACTTC	TRBJ2-7	NA	TRBV7-2	NA